This T cell receptor beta chain was recovered during a study of identical twins. Study results and limitations: Insertions were fewer in abundant cord blood beta clonotypes, whereas memory repertoires showed none of this pattern. Those out-of-frame alpha sequences shared by twins showed an excess of low generation probability. A partial confounding effect on zero-insertion analyses could come from invariant MAIT and iNKT cells.

This clonotype was counted only a few times. Its antigen is undetermined. Unique molecular identifiers were in the cDNA, with template-switch universal primer binding. TCRdb reprocessed the 5' RACE reads via MiXCR and lists one record per CDR3 protein. The table lists around 510,000 distinct CDR3 sequences, 13% to 15% of them singletons, with 0.8% to 1% in the top ten. These data were also reused for a study on yellow fever vaccine responses in identical twins.

This receptor was taken from a woman aged 18-29 years in good health. The sample consisted of CD4+ T cells sorted from blood.

In nucleotides, the CDR3 is TGTGCCAGCAGTTTATATAACAGGGCCCGAGAGGCCGGGGAGCTGTTTTTT. It is translated as CASSLYNRAREAGELFF. The chain carries TRBV12-3 or TRBV12-4 and TRBJ2-2, with D possibly matching TRBD1 (6 bases). V was trimmed by 2 bases and J by 6 bases, leaving 19 bases between them. The CDR3 covers 17 residues.